These 9 T cell receptor beta chains originate from one sample sequenced in a study of shared clonotypes between healthy human individuals. CD8 cells regarded as naive lacked CD45RO, were positively chosen for CCR7, and omitted terminally differentiated effector memory CD45RA+ cells. TCRdb keeps only in-frame clones here, not all; method: immunoSEQ multiplex PCR. The profile covers approximately 2,000,000 clones, with 93% appearing a single time and less than 2% taken by the ten largest. The sample consisted of naive CD8+ T cells from PBMCs. These receptors were taken from a man between 18 and 29 years old in good health. Some clones in this sample may be carry-over from other donors' samples.

V is TRBV27 and J is TRBJ2-1, with D maybe TRBD2 (5 bases). Germline-derived CDR1 and CDR2 are MNHEY and SMNVEV (reference sequence). Trimming stripped 6 bases from V and 5 bases from J, with 20 bases between. This CDR3 region has 16 residues. In nucleotides, the CDR3 is TGTGCCAGCAGCACATTAGCGTATCTCCCCCACAATGAGCAGTTCTTC. It is translated as CASSTLAYLPHNEQFF.

J is TRBJ2-1 and V is TRBV19, with 8 bases aligning to TRBD2. V was pared by 7 bases and J by 4 bases, with 6 bases of the junction left unmatched. The CDR3 contains 14 residues. Germline CDR1 and CDR2: LNHDA and SQIVND (reference sequence). CDR3 nucleotide sequence: TGTGCCAGTAAAGCGGGAGATCGTTACAATGAGCAGTTCTTC. Amino acids: CASKAGDRYNEQFF.

The genes are TRBV9 and TRBJ2-2; TRBD2 agrees at 11 bases. The CDR3 spans 19 residues. Germline values: CDR1 SGDLS, CDR2 YYNGEE. The V segment lost 3 bases and the J segment 4 bases; nucleotides outside the gene matches: 14. This CDR3 reads CASSDTSGSVHFGTGELFF. DNA for the CDR3: TGTGCCAGCAGCGACACTAGCGGGAGTGTTCATTTCGGCACCGGGGAGCTGTTTTTT.

This clone turned up a few times. J is TRBJ1-2 and V is TRBV28, with D uncertain. Trimming pared 3 bases from V and 4 bases from J, leaving 9 bases between. The V gene's germline CDR1 is MDHEN and CDR2 SYDVKM. This CDR3 contains 13 residues. The CDR3 reads CASSLGAFYGYTF. The CDR3 DNA sequence: TGTGCCAGCAGTTTGGGAGCTTTCTATGGCTACACCTTC.

J is TRBJ1-4 and V is TRBV2; 7 nucleotides line up with TRBD1. The CDR3 spans 16 residues. J was trimmed by 7 bases and V by 1 base; bases with no gene match: 9. Germline loops: CDR1 SNHLY, CDR2 FYNNEI. CDR3 amino acids: CASSEGSGGEGEKLFF. In DNA, the CDR3 is TGTGCCAGCAGTGAAGGATCAGGGGGAGAGGGTGAAAAACTGTTTTTT. The full variable domain, its missing parts supplied by reference TRBV2 and TRBJ1-4, is EPEVTQTPSHQVTQMGQEVILRCVPISNHLYFYWYRQILGQKVEFLVSFYNNEISEKSEIFDDQFSVERPDGSNFTLKIRSTKLEDSAMYFCASSEGSGGEGEKLFFGSGTQLSVL.

The rearrangement uses TRBV30 and TRBJ1-2, with 8 bases matching TRBD1. V lost 1 base to trimming and J lost 1 base; unmatched junction nucleotides: 11. Germline values: CDR1 GTSNPN, CDR2 SVGIG (reference sequence). The CDR3 loop spans 17 amino acids. The chain's CDR3 is CAWSELVRGLYNYGYTF. CDR3 DNA sequence: TGTGCCTGGAGTGAGTTGGTCAGGGGGCTCTATAACTATGGCTACACCTTC.

The chain carries TRBV11-2 and TRBJ2-3; 7 bases map to TRBD2. The CDR3 covers 17 residues. V lost 5 bases to trimming and J lost 0 bases; unmatched junction nucleotides: 11. Looked up from germline, CDR1 is SGHAT and CDR2 is FQNNGV. CDR3 sequence (DNA): TGTGCCAGCAGCACCCTCCCACGTAGCGGGAGCACAGATACGCAGTATTTT. As protein: CASSTLPRSGSTDTQYF.

The chain is built from TRBV11-2 and TRBJ2-1; 10 bases fit TRBD2. Germline lookup yields CDR1 SGHAT and CDR2 FQNNGV. This CDR3 comprises 12 residues. CDR3 loop: CAGGSGRNEQFF. The CDR3 DNA reads TGTGCTGGCGGTAGCGGGAGGAATGAGCAGTTCTTC.

The chain combines TRBV9 with TRBJ1-2; 7 positions match TRBD1. Germline V gene sequence: CDR1 SGDLS, CDR2 YYNGEE. The CDR3 loop spans 15 amino acids. Germline trimming cut 1 base from V and 2 bases from J; bases unmatched to any gene: 5. In DNA, the CDR3 is TGTGCCAGCAGCGTAACCCCGGGACAGAACTATGGCTACACCTTC. This sequence encodes CASSVTPGQNYGYTF.